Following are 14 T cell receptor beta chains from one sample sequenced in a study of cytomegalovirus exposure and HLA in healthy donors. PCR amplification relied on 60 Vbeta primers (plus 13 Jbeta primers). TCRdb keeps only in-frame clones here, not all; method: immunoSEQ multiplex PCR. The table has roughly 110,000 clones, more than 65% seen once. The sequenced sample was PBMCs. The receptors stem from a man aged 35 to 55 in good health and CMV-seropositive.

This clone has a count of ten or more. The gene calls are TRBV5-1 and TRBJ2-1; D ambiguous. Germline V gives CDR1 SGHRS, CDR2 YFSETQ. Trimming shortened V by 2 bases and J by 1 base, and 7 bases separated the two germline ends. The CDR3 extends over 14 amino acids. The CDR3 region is CASSFSGSYNEQFF. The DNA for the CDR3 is TGCGCCAGCAGCTTTTCAGGATCCTACAATGAGCAGTTCTTC.

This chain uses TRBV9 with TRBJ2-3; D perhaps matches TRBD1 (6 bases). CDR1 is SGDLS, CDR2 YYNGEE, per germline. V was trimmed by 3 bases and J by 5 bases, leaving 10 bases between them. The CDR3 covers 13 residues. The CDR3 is CASSGGPGDTQYF. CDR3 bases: TGTGCCAGCAGCGGGGGGCCAGGAGATACGCAGTATTTT.

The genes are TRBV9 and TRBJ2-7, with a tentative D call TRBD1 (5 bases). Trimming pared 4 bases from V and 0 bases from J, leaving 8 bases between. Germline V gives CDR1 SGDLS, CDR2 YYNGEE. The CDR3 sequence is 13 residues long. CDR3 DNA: TGTGCCAGCAGCCCTGACAGCTCCTACGAGCAGTACTTC. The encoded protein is CASSPDSSYEQYF.

The CDR3 region is CASSQSRDRGGIDGNTIYF. DNA of the CDR3: TGCGCCAGCAGTCAATCGAGGGACAGGGGGGGGATCGATGGAAACACCATATATTTT. The rearrangement uses TRBV23-1 and TRBJ1-3, with TRBD1 matching over 11 bases. TRBV23-1 is filed as an ORF, its function uncertain. Germline trimming cut 0 bases from V and 3 bases from J; bases unmatched to any gene: 10. The length of the CDR3 is 19 residues.

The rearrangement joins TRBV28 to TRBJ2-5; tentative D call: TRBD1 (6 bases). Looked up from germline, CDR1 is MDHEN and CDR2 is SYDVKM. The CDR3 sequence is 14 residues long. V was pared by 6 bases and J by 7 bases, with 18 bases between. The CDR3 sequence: CASSIDRWYGTQYF. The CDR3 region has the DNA TGTGCCAGCAGCATAGACAGGTGGTATGGGACCCAGTACTTC.

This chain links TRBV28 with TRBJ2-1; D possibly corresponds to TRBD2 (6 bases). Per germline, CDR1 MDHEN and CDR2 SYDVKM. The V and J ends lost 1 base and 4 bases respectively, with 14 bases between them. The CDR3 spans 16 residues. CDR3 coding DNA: TGTGCCAGCAGTTTATTTTTCAGCGGGCGTTACAATGAGCAGTTCTTC. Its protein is CASSLFFSGRYNEQFF.

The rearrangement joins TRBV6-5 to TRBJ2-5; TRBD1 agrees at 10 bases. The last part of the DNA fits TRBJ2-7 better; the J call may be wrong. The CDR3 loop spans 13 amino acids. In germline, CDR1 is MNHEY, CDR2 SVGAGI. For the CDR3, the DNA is TGTGCCAGCACCGGGGGACAGGGGTACGAGCAGTACTTC. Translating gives CASTGGQGYEQYF.

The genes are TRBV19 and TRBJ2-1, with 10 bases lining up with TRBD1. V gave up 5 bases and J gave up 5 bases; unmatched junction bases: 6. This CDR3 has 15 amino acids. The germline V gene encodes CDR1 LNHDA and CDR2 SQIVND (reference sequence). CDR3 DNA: TGTGCCAGTAGTTCCTGGACAGGGGGGGACAATGAGCAGTTCTTC. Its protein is CASSSWTGGDNEQFF. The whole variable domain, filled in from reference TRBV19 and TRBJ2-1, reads DGGITQSPKYLFRKEGQNVTLSCEQNLNHDAMYWYRQDPGQGLRLIYYSQIVNDFQKGDIAEGYSVSREKKESFPLTVTSAQKNPTAFYLCASSSWTGGDNEQFFGPGTRLTVL.

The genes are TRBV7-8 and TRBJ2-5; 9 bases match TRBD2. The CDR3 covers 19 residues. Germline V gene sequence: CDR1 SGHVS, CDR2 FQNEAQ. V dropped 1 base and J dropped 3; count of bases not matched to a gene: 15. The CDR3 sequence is CASSLGFNSAGGTEETQYF. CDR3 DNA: TGTGCCAGCAGCTTAGGGTTCAATTCGGCGGGGGGGACAGAAGAGACCCAGTACTTC.

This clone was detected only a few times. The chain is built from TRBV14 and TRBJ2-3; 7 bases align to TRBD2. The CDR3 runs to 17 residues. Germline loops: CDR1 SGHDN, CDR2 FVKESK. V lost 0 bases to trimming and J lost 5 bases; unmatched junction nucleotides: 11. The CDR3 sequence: CASSQDRQRGGKDTQYF. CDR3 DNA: TGTGCCAGCAGCCAAGATCGGCAGCGGGGAGGTAAAGATACGCAGTATTTT.

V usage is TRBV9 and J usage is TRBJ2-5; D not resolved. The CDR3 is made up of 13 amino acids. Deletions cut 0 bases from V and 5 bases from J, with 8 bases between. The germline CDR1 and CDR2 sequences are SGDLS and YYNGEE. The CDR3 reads CASSVELRETQYF. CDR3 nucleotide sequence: TGTGCCAGCAGCGTAGAACTGAGGGAGACCCAGTACTTC.

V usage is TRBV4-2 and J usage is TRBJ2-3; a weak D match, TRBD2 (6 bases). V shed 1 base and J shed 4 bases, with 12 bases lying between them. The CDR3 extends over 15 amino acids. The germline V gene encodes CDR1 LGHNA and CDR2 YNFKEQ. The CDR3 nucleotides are TGTGCCAGCAGCCAAGGATGGAGGGGAGCAGATACGCAGTATTTT. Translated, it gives CASSQGWRGADTQYF.

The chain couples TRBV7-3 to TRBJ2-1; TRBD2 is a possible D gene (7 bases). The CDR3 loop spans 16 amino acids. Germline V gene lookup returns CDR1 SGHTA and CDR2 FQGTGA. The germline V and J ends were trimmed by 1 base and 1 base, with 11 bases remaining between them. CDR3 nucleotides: TGTGCCAGCAGCTTAAGAGGGGGGGGATCCTACAATGAGCAGTTCTTC. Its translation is CASSLRGGGSYNEQFF.

The CDR3 coding sequence is TGTGCCAGTAGTATGGGGCACGGAGACGAGCAGTACTTC. Translating it yields CASSMGHGDEQYF. The chain is built from TRBV19 and TRBJ2-7, with D perhaps TRBD1 (5 bases). The length of the CDR3 is 13 residues. The V gene's germline CDR1 is LNHDA and CDR2 SQIVND (reference sequence). V was shortened by 3 bases and J by 5 bases, with 11 bases between the two germline ends.